This TCR beta chain was captured in a study of cytomegalovirus exposure and HLA in healthy donors. Regarding the study as a whole: The dataset shows that most TCR sequences were rare, while some public TCRs occurred in many donors. Some TCR beta chains (roughly 160 of them) were listed as cytomegalovirus-associated. Published work reported that the classifier diagnosed cytomegalovirus status with high specificity and sensitivity.

As to this clone: Its antigen remains unknown.

Only in-frame clones appear in the TCRdb table, and some are missing; sequencing was by immunoSEQ multiplex PCR. In the table there are 160,000 or so clones, roughly 86% of which are singletons. Separation from the roughly 670-subject first cohort characterized the roughly 130-subject validation cohort, to which the donors belonged. The length of the CDR3 is 16 residues. The germline V gene has CDR1 LNHNV and CDR2 YYDKDF (reference sequence). The V gene end was trimmed by 0 bases and the J gene end by 6 bases; junction bases not matched to a gene: 8. Sequences were obtained from PBMCs. The receptor was derived from a man aged 18 to 29 in good health and CMV-seropositive. The V call is TRBV15, the J call TRBJ2-1; TRBD2 matches 7 bases. The CDR3 DNA sequence: TGTGCCACCAGCAGAGAGCGGCGGGAGAGTAGCAATGAGCAGTTCTTC. It yields the protein CATSRERRESSNEQFF.